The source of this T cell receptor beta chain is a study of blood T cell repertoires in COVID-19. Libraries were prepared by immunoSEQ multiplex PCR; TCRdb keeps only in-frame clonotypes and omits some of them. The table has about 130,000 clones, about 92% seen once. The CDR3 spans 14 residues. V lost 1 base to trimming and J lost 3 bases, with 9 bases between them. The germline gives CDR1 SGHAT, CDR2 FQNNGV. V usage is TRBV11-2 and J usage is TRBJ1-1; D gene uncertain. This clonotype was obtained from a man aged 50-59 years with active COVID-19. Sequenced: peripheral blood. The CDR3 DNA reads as TGTGCCAGCAGCTTAGTGTCGAGGTACACTGAAGCTTTCTTT. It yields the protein CASSLVSRYTEAFF.